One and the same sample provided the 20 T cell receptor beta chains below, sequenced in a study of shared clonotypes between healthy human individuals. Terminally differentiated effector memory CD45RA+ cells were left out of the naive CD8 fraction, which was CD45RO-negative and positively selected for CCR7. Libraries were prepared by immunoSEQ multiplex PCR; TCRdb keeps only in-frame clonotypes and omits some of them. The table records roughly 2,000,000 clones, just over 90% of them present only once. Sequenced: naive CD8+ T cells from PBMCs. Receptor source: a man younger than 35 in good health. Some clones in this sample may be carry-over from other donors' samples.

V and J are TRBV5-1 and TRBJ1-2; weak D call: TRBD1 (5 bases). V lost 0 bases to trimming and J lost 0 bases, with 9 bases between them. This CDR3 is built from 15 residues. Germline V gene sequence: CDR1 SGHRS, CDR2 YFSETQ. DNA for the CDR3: TGCGCCAGCAGCTTGGGCGGGGCAGCTAACTATGGCTACACCTTC. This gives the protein CASSLGGAANYGYTF.

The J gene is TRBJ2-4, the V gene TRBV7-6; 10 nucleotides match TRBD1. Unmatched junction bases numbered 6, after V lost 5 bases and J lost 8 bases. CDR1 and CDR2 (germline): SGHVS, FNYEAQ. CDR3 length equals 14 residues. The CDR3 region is CASSPRTGGHIQYF. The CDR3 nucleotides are TGTGCCAGCAGCCCACGGACAGGGGGACACATTCAGTACTTC.

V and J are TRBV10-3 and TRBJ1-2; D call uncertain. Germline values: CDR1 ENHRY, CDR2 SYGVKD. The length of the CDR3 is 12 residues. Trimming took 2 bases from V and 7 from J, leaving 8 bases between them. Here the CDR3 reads CAISETRVGYTF. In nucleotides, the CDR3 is TGTGCCATCAGTGAGACAAGGGTTGGCTACACCTTC.

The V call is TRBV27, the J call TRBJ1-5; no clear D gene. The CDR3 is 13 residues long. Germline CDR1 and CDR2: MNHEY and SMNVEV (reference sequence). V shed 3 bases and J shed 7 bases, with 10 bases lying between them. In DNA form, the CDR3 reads TGTGCCAGCAGTTTTGGGGAAAGGCAGCCCCAGCATTTT. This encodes CASSFGERQPQHF.

The CDR3 sequence: CASSRTGPGGYGYTF. The CDR3 coding sequence is TGTGCCAGCAGCCGGACAGGCCCGGGGGGCTATGGCTACACCTTC. The J gene is TRBJ1-2, the V gene TRBV5-5; 7 nucleotides match TRBD1. J gave up 4 bases and V 4 bases, and 10 bases lay outside the gene matches. CDR3 length: 15 amino acids. Germline V gene sequence: CDR1 SGHKS, CDR2 YYEKEE (reference sequence). The whole variable domain, filled in from reference TRBV5-5 and TRBJ1-2, reads DAGVTQSPTHLIKTRGQQVTLRCSPISGHKSVSWYQQVLGQGPQFIFQYYEKEERGRGNFPDRFSARQFPNYSSELNVNALLLGDSALYLCASSRTGPGGYGYTFGSGTRLTVV.

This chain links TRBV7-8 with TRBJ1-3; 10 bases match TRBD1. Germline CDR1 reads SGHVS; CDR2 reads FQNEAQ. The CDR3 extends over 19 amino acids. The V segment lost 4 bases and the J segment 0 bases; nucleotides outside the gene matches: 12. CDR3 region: CASSSRQGAMPFSGNTIYF. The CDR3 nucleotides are TGTGCCAGCAGCTCAAGACAGGGGGCGATGCCTTTCTCTGGAAACACCATATATTTT.

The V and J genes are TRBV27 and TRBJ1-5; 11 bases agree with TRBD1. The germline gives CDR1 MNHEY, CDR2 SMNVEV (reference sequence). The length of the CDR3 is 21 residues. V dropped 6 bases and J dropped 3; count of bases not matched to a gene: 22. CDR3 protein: CASSSMVWTGGPERLNQPQHF. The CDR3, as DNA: TGTGCCAGCAGCTCAATGGTTTGGACAGGGGGCCCCGAAAGACTCAATCAGCCCCAGCATTTT.

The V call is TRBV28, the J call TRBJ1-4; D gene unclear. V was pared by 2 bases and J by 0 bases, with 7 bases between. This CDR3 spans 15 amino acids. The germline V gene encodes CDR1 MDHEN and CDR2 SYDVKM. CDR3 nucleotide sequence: TGTGCCAGCAGTTTAAAGCTTGCAACTAATGAAAAACTGTTTTTT. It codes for CASSLKLATNEKLFF.

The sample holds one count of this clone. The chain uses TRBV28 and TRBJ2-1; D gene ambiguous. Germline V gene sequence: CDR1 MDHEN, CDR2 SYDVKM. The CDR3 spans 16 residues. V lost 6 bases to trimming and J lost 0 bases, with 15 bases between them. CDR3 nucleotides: TGTGCCAGCAGCTTAACCTTAGAGAACTCCTACAATGAGCAGTTCTTC. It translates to CASSLTLENSYNEQFF. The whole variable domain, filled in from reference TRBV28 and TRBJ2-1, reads DVKVTQSSRYLVKRTGEKVFLECVQDMDHENMFWYRQDPGLGLRLIYFSYDVKMKEKGDIPEGYSVSREKKERFSLILESASTNQTSMYLCASSLTLENSYNEQFFGPGTRLTVL.

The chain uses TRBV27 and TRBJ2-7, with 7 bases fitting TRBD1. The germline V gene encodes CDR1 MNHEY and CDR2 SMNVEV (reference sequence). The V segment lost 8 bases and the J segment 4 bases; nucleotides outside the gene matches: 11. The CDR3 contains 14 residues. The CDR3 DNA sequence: TGTGCCAGCGGGCAAACAGGGGTTCCATACGAGCAGTACTTC. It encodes CASGQTGVPYEQYF.

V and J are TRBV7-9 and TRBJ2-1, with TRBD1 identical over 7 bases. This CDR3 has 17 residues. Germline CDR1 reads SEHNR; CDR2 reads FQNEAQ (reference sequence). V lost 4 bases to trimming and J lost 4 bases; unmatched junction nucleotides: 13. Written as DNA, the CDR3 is TGTGCCAGCAGCTGGCTAGGACAGGAGGTCGGATACAATGAGCAGTTCTTC. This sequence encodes CASSWLGQEVGYNEQFF.

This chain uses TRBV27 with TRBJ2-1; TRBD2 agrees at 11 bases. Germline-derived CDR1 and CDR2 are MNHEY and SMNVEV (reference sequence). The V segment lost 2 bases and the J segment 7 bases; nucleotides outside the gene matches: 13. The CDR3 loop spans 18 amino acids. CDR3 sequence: CASSLVLAGGPQSNEQFF. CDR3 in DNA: TGTGCCAGCAGTTTAGTTTTAGCGGGAGGGCCTCAATCGAATGAGCAGTTCTTC.

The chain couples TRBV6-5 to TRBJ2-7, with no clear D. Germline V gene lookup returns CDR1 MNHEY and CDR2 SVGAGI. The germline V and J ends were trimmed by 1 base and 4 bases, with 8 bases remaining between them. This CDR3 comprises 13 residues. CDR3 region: CASSYYGGYEQYF. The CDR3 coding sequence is TGTGCCAGCAGTTACTATGGCGGATACGAGCAGTACTTC.

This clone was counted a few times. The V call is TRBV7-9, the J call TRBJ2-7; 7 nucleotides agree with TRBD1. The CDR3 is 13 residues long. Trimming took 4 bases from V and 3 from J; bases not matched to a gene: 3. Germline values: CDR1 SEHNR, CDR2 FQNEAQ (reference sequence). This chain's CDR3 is CASSSTGNYEQYF. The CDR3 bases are TGTGCCAGCAGCTCGACAGGGAACTACGAGCAGTACTTC.

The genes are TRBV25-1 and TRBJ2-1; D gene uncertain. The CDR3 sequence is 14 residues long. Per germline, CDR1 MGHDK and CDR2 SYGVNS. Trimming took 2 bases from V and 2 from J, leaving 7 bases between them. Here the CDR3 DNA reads TGTGCCAGCAGTGAAAGTGGGGCCTACAATGAGCAGTTCTTC. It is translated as CASSESGAYNEQFF.

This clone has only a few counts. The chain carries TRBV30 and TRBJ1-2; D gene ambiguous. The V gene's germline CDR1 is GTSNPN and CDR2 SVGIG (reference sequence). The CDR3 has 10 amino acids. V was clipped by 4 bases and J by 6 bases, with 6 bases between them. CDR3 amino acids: CAWKWDGYTF. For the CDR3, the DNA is TGTGCCTGGAAATGGGATGGCTACACCTTC.

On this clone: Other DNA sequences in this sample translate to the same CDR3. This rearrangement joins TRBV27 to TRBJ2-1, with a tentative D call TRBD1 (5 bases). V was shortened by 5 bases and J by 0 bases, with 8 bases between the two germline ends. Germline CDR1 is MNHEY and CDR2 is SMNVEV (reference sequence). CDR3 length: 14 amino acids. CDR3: CASSPRVSYNEQFF. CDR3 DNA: TGTGCCAGCAGTCCCAGGGTCTCCTACAATGAGCAGTTCTTC.

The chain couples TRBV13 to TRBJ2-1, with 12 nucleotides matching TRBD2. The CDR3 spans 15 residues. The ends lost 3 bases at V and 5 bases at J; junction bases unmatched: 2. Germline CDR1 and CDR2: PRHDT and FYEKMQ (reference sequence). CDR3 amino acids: CASSFRLAGDNEQFF. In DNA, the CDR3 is TGTGCCAGCAGCTTCCGACTAGCGGGGGACAATGAGCAGTTCTTC.

The CDR3 loop is CASSPFGTGANVLTF. For the CDR3, the DNA is TGTGCCAGCAGCCCCTTCGGGACTGGGGCCAACGTCCTGACTTTC. The V gene is TRBV9, the J gene TRBJ2-6; possibly TRBD2 for D (5 bases). Trimming took 4 bases from V and 2 from J, leaving 10 bases between them. There are 15 residues in the CDR3. Looked up from germline, CDR1 is SGDLS and CDR2 is YYNGEE.

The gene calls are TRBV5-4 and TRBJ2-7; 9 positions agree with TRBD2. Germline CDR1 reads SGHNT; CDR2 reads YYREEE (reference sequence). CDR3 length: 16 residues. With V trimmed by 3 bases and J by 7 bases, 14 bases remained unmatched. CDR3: CASSSPVAGVDDEQYF. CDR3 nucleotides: TGTGCCAGCAGCTCCCCCGTAGCGGGAGTCGATGATGAGCAGTACTTC. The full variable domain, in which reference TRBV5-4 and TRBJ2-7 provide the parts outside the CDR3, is ETGVTQSPTHLIKTRGQQVTLRCSSQSGHNTVSWYQQALGQGPQFIFQYYREEENGRGNFPPRFSGLQFPNYSSELNVNALELDDSALYLCASSSPVAGVDDEQYFGPGTRLTVT.